Listed here are 10 T cell receptor beta chains from one sample, sequenced in a study of beta chain features in type 1 diabetes. Regarding the study as a whole: Moderate but significant shortening of TCRB CDR3s was recorded in all four CD4+ subsets from Type 1 diabetes patients.

These receptors have no identified antigens. Expressed TCRB transcripts were sequenced because the entire RNA isolate underwent reverse transcription. Clones were read by immunoSEQ multiplex PCR, and TCRdb kept only the in-frame ones, dropping some. The sample has around 120,000 clones, roughly 17% seen once; the top ten hold around 2.7%. Material for sequencing was central memory CD4+ T cells from blood. All receptors come from a man aged 18 to 29 with type 1 diabetes.

This clone was seen ten or more times. This sequence joins TRBV28 and TRBJ2-1; D remains ambiguous. The germline V gene encodes CDR1 MDHEN and CDR2 SYDVKM. The CDR3 covers 13 residues. The V gene lost 5 bases and the J gene lost 12 bases, with 17 bases spanning the gap. This chain's CDR3 is CASSPSVTTWQFF. The CDR3 DNA reads as TGTGCCAGCAGTCCATCCGTTACCACTTGGCAGTTCTTC.

The chain links TRBV18 to TRBJ2-1; 10 positions agree with TRBD2. CDR3 length equals 16 residues. V lost 3 bases and J lost 5; bases outside the gene matches: 7. The germline V gene has CDR1 KGHSH and CDR2 LQKENI. This CDR3 is CASSPGSGRGNNEQFF. CDR3 nucleotides: TGTGCCAGCTCACCGGGGAGCGGGAGGGGCAACAATGAGCAGTTCTTC.

This clone was picked up a small number of times. The chain has TRBV30 and TRBJ1-3; D remains ambiguous. CDR1 is GTSNPN, CDR2 SVGIG, per germline (reference sequence). The V end lost 0 bases, the J end lost 1 base, and 7 bases lay between the germline ends. The CDR3 spans 14 residues. CDR3 nucleotides: TGTGCCTGGAGTGTGGGGTTTTCTGGAAACACCATATATTTT. Translation gives CAWSVGFSGNTIYF.

This clone was counted only a few times. The chain has TRBV2 and TRBJ2-1; 10 positions match TRBD2. The CDR3 runs to 14 residues. After removal of 6 bases from V and 6 bases from J, the junction contained 5 bases not matched to a gene. In germline, CDR1 is SNHLY, CDR2 FYNNEI. For the CDR3, the DNA is TGTGCCAGCAGACTAGCGGGATTTCCCAATGAGCAGTTCTTC. This codes for CASRLAGFPNEQFF.

J is TRBJ2-3 and V is TRBV7-2; no reliable D call. The CDR3 is 15 amino acids. Germline V gene lookup returns CDR1 SGHTA and CDR2 FQGNSA. Trimming shortened V by 5 bases and J by 2 bases, and 14 bases separated the two germline ends. In DNA form, the CDR3 reads TGTGCCAGCAGCGCACGTCTTACGCTCACAGATACGCAGTATTTT. Translation gives CASSARLTLTDTQYF.

The chain carries TRBV10-3 and TRBJ2-1; 9 bases agree with TRBD1. CDR1 is ENHRY, CDR2 SYGVKD, per germline. Trimming removed 8 bases from V and 5 bases from J; junction bases left unmatched: 1. This CDR3 is built from 12 residues. CDR3 amino acids: CAIRTGDNEQFF. For the CDR3, the DNA is TGTGCCATCCGGACAGGGGACAATGAGCAGTTCTTC.

This chain uses TRBV29-1 with TRBJ2-4; 10 bases line up with TRBD1. The V and J ends lost 4 bases and 10 bases, in that order; junction bases with no gene match: 10. CDR1 is SQVTM and CDR2 is ANQGSEA in the germline V gene. The CDR3 has 14 residues. The CDR3 DNA reads TGCAGCGTTGGTTGGACAGGGGGAACGGAGATTCAGTACTTC. Its protein product is CSVGWTGGTEIQYF.

The CDR3 DNA follows: TGTGCCAGCAGCTTGATGCGAGGGGGCGGGGATACGCAGTATTTT. Protein sequence: CASSLMRGGGDTQYF. The V call is TRBV5-6, the J call TRBJ2-3, with TRBD1 matching over 7 bases. Germline V gene data show CDR1 as SGHDT and CDR2 as YYEEEE. Losses at the gene ends were 1 base for V and 6 bases for J; bases not matched to a gene: 8. The CDR3 sequence is 15 residues long.

This clone has only a few counts. The V gene is TRBV5-1, the J gene TRBJ2-5; D perhaps matches TRBD2 (5 bases). V shed 4 bases and J shed 2 bases, with 21 bases lying between them. Germline lookup yields CDR1 SGHRS and CDR2 YFSETQ. The CDR3 is made up of 17 amino acids. CDR3: CASSGAPGTTLQETQYF. The CDR3 coding sequence is TGCGCCAGCAGCGGCGCACCGGGAACAACATTACAAGAGACCCAGTACTTC.

At least ten counts were recorded for this clone. The chain is built from TRBV5-1 and TRBJ2-1; 8 nucleotides line up with TRBD1. This CDR3 contains 13 residues. With 2 bases clipped from V and 6 bases from J, the junction kept 1 base outside the gene matches. CDR1 and CDR2 (germline): SGHRS, YFSETQ. CDR3 DNA sequence: TGCGCCAGCAGCTTTACAGGGGGCAATGAGCAGTTCTTC. Translation: CASSFTGGNEQFF.